Sequencing of this T cell receptor (beta chain) was carried out in a study of T-cell memory formation after mild COVID-19. Study outcomes and limitations: Within pre-infection memory, some responding clones were found, suggesting cross-reactive memory joined. CM and EM subsets held most contracting CD4+ clones; EMRA held CD8+ ones.

After removal of 1 base from V and 1 base from J, the junction contained 3 bases not matched to a gene. The CDR3 covers 16 residues. Germline-derived CDR1 and CDR2 are LNHNV and YYDKDF (reference sequence). TCRdb analysed the 5' RACE reads with MiXCR anew, one entry per CDR3 protein. This table has roughly 150,000 distinct CDR3 sequences, 14% appearing once. Ten or more counts support this clonotype. The antigen is undetermined. The specimen was PBMCs or a T cell subset sorted from them (not recorded which). The chain combines TRBV15 with TRBJ2-3, with TRBD2 matching over 9 bases. The origin of this receptor is an adult woman who had mild COVID-19 (a few samples of this study predate the infection). Cell type and time point are not known. The CDR3: CATSRARTSGTDTQYF. For the CDR3, the DNA is TGTGCCACCAGCAGAGCCCGGACTAGCGGCACAGATACGCAGTATTTT.